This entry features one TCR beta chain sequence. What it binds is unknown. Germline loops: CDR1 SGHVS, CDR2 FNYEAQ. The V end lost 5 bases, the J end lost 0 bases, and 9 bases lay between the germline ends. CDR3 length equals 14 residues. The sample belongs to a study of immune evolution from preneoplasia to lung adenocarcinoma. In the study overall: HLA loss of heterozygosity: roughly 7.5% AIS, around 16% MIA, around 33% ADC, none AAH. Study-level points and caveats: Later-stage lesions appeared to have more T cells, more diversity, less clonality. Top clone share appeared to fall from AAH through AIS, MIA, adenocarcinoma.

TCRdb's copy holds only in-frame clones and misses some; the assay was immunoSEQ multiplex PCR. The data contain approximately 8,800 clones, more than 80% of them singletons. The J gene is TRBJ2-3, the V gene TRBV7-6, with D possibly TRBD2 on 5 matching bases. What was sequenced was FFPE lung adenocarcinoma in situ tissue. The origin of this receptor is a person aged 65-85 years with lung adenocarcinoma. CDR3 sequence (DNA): TGTGCCAGCAGCCGAAGAGGGAGCACAGATACGCAGTATTTT. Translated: CASSRRGSTDTQYF. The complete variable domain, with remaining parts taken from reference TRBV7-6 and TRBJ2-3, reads GAGVSQSPRYKVTKRGQDVALRCDPISGHVSLYWYRQALGQGPEFLTYFNYEAQQDKSGLPNDRFSAERPEGSISTLTIQRTEQRDSAMYRCASSRRGSTDTQYFGPGTRLTVL.